The rows below give T cell receptor beta chains drawn from one sample of a study of response to subunit inactivated influenza vaccine. TCRdb recomputed calls from the RT-PCR reads with MiXCR, one row per CDR3 protein. The table shows about 570,000 distinct CDR3 sequences, with over 9% occurring only once. These data also featured in a second study, about T cells expressing NK-cell markers.

Source: PBMCs from blood, taken on the day of vaccination. Receptors originate from a man between 45 and 60 years old who received an inactivated influenza vaccine. The CDR3 runs from the conserved cysteine through the conserved F or W. Each record gives: J gene, V gene, clone size, D gene, CDR3 DNA, CDR3 protein. A D gene is named only where the DNA matches it firmly. The size field is filled for only some rows; it gives once, few, many or a size class.

j_gene: TRBJ2-1; v_gene: TRBV6-5; abundance: NA; d_gene: TRBD1; CDR3nt: TGTGCCAGCAGTTACTCGAGCACAGGGGCTGTGGGCGATGAGCAGTTCTTC; CDR3aa: CASSYSSTGAVGDEQFF
j_gene: TRBJ2-3; v_gene: TRBV6-2/TRBV6-3; abundance: NA; d_gene: TRBD2; CDR3nt: TGTGCCAGCAGGCGTAGCGGGATTACCACAGATACGCAGTATTTT; CDR3aa: CASRRSGITTDTQYF
j_gene: TRBJ1-2; v_gene: TRBV5-1; abundance: few; d_gene: TRBD1; CDR3nt: TGCGCCAGCAGCTTGGACGGTACCGGGACAGGAGCTTTTAACTATGGCTACACCTTC; CDR3aa: CASSLDGTGTGAFNYGYTF
j_gene: TRBJ1-1; v_gene: TRBV5-1; abundance: few; d_gene: TRBD1; CDR3nt: TGCGCCAGCAGCTTGGCCGGGACAGGCGCTGAAGCTTTCTTT; CDR3aa: CASSLAGTGAEAFF
j_gene: TRBJ2-7; v_gene: TRBV29-1; abundance: many; d_gene: NA; CDR3nt: TGCAGCGTAGAGGGACCTGGGGGGTACTACGAGCAGTACTTC; CDR3aa: CSVEGPGGYYEQYF
j_gene: TRBJ2-3; v_gene: TRBV20-1; abundance: NA; d_gene: NA; CDR3nt: TGCAGTGCTAGAGATAACCCAGATACGCAGTATTTT; CDR3aa: CSARDNPDTQYF
j_gene: TRBJ2-1; v_gene: TRBV12-3/TRBV12-4; abundance: few; d_gene: NA; CDR3nt: TGTGCCAGCAGTTTAGGAGGACCGGGATACAATGAGCAGTTCTTC; CDR3aa: CASSLGGPGYNEQFF
j_gene: TRBJ2-5; v_gene: TRBV20-1; abundance: few; d_gene: NA; CDR3nt: TGCAGTGCTAGTCCGGTTCAGGGTGTCAAGACCCAGTACTTC; CDR3aa: CSASPVQGVKTQYF
j_gene: TRBJ1-6; v_gene: TRBV27; abundance: NA; d_gene: NA; CDR3nt: TGTGCCTCAGCAAGTCGTCAGAGCTCCTATAATTCACCCCTCCACTTT; CDR3aa: CASASRQSSYNSPLHF
j_gene: TRBJ1-5; v_gene: TRBV28; abundance: few; d_gene: NA; CDR3nt: TGTGCCAGCAACTACAACCGGGACCCCGACGTACCCTTTGGCAATCAGCCCCAGCATTTT; CDR3aa: CASNYNRDPDVPFGNQPQHF
j_gene: TRBJ2-1; v_gene: TRBV20-1; abundance: many; d_gene: NA; CDR3nt: TGCAGTGCTAGGGGCGAGATAAGTAACAATGAGCAGTTCTTC; CDR3aa: CSARGEISNNEQFF
j_gene: TRBJ1-1; v_gene: TRBV5-1; abundance: many; d_gene: NA; CDR3nt: TGCGCCAGCAGCTTGAGCACGAACACTGAAGCTTTCTTT; CDR3aa: CASSLSTNTEAFF
j_gene: TRBJ1-5; v_gene: TRBV7-6; abundance: few; d_gene: TRBD1; CDR3nt: TGTGCCAGCAGCTTAGGAGCGACAGGGGGCAATCAGCCCCAGCATTTT; CDR3aa: CASSLGATGGNQPQHF
j_gene: TRBJ2-1; v_gene: TRBV4-3; abundance: few; d_gene: NA; CDR3nt: TGCGCCAGCAGCCAAGATATAGCGTTTAGCTCCTACAATGAGCAGTTCTTC; CDR3aa: CASSQDIAFSSYNEQFF
j_gene: TRBJ1-2; v_gene: TRBV19; abundance: few; d_gene: NA; CDR3nt: TGTGCCAGTAGTATTAGCGCGGCTGGGATTTGGGATGGCTACACCTTC; CDR3aa: CASSISAAGIWDGYTF
j_gene: TRBJ2-5; v_gene: TRBV18; abundance: NA; d_gene: NA; CDR3nt: TGTGCCAGCTCACCTCAGGGCCAACCCCAAGAGACCCAGTACTTC; CDR3aa: CASSPQGQPQETQYF
j_gene: TRBJ1-1; v_gene: TRBV7-8; abundance: few; d_gene: NA; CDR3nt: TGTGCCAGCAGCTGGAGACAGAACACTGAAGCTTTCTTT; CDR3aa: CASSWRQNTEAFF
j_gene: TRBJ2-1; v_gene: TRBV27; abundance: NA; d_gene: NA; CDR3nt: TGTGCCAGCAGTTTTGAACAGGGAGGTCTTGTTGAGCAGTTCTTC; CDR3aa: CASSFEQGGLVEQFF
j_gene: TRBJ2-7; v_gene: TRBV7-9; abundance: NA; d_gene: TRBD1; CDR3nt: TGTGCCAGCACCTTCTTCCCCGGACAGGGCCTTTTGGGAGAGCAGTACTTC; CDR3aa: CASTFFPGQGLLGEQYF
j_gene: TRBJ2-7; v_gene: TRBV7-9; abundance: NA; d_gene: NA; CDR3nt: TGTGCCAGCAGCTTAACGGGCAGCGCGGACGAGCAGTACTTC; CDR3aa: CASSLTGSADEQYF
j_gene: TRBJ1-4; v_gene: TRBV20-1; abundance: NA; d_gene: NA; CDR3nt: TGCAGTGCTAGGAATGGGGAAAAACTGTTTTTT; CDR3aa: CSARNGEKLFF
j_gene: TRBJ2-5; v_gene: TRBV28; abundance: few; d_gene: TRBD1; CDR3nt: TGTGCCAGCAGTAGCGGGGGACAGGGGTGGGAGACCCAGTACTTC; CDR3aa: CASSSGGQGWETQYF
j_gene: TRBJ2-3; v_gene: TRBV4-3; abundance: few; d_gene: TRBD2; CDR3nt: TGCGCCAGCAGCCAAGTAGCGGGAGTAGGTGATACGCAGTATTTT; CDR3aa: CASSQVAGVGDTQYF
j_gene: TRBJ2-1; v_gene: TRBV20-1; abundance: NA; d_gene: TRBD2; CDR3nt: TGCAGTGCTAGATCAAGCGGTGTAGCGGGCTCCTACAATGAGCAGTTCTTC; CDR3aa: CSARSSGVAGSYNEQFF
j_gene: TRBJ2-1; v_gene: TRBV6-2/TRBV6-3; abundance: NA; d_gene: TRBD2; CDR3nt: TGTGCCAGCAGCCTAAGGGGTAGCGGGGGGGTAGCCTACAATGAGCAGTTCTTC; CDR3aa: CASSLRGSGGVAYNEQFF
j_gene: TRBJ2-7; v_gene: TRBV3-1; abundance: NA; d_gene: TRBD1; CDR3nt: TGTGCCAGCAGCCAAGGCCAGGGGGCAAAGTCCTACGAGCAGTACTTC; CDR3aa: CASSQGQGAKSYEQYF
j_gene: TRBJ1-1; v_gene: TRBV6-2/TRBV6-3; abundance: NA; d_gene: TRBD1; CDR3nt: TGTGCCAGCAGTCCGGGACAGATCTTGAACACTGAAGCTTTCTTT; CDR3aa: CASSPGQILNTEAFF
j_gene: TRBJ2-1; v_gene: TRBV7-9; abundance: NA; d_gene: TRBD2; CDR3nt: TGTGCCAGCAGCCTATTTGGAGGACTAGCGGGGGCCCCGATCCAGTTCTTC; CDR3aa: CASSLFGGLAGAPIQFF
j_gene: TRBJ1-2; v_gene: TRBV2; abundance: few; d_gene: TRBD1; CDR3nt: TGTGCCAGCAGTCAAGACAGGGGGTGGGGTGGCTACACCTTC; CDR3aa: CASSQDRGWGGYTF
j_gene: TRBJ2-5; v_gene: TRBV6-5; abundance: many; d_gene: NA; CDR3nt: TGTGCCAGCAGTTTTCCTCCGGGGCCGTATTCCCAAGAGACCCAGTACTTC; CDR3aa: CASSFPPGPYSQETQYF
j_gene: TRBJ2-3; v_gene: TRBV5-6; abundance: NA; d_gene: NA; CDR3nt: TGTGCCAGCGCGGCGCCAGCGTCTAGCACAGATACGCAGTATTTT; CDR3aa: CASAAPASSTDTQYF
j_gene: TRBJ2-5; v_gene: TRBV27; abundance: NA; d_gene: NA; CDR3nt: TGTGCCAGCAGTTCTAACGGACAAAAGGGCCGGGAGACCCAGTACTTC; CDR3aa: CASSSNGQKGRETQYF
j_gene: TRBJ2-1; v_gene: TRBV19; abundance: NA; d_gene: TRBD2; CDR3nt: TGTGCCAGTAGTACCCAGCAAGCGGGGGTCTACAATGAGCAGTTCTTC; CDR3aa: CASSTQQAGVYNEQFF
j_gene: TRBJ1-5; v_gene: TRBV4-2; abundance: few; d_gene: NA; CDR3nt: TGTGCCAGCAGCCAAGATGAGGGGGGGTTCACGCAGCCCCAGCATTTT; CDR3aa: CASSQDEGGFTQPQHF
j_gene: TRBJ2-7; v_gene: TRBV12-3/TRBV12-4; abundance: many; d_gene: TRBD1; CDR3nt: TGTGCCAGCAGTTCCCCAGGACAGGGGTTCAACGAGCAGTACTTC; CDR3aa: CASSSPGQGFNEQYF
j_gene: TRBJ1-1; v_gene: TRBV15; abundance: many; d_gene: NA; CDR3nt: TGTGCCACCAGCAGAGAGTGGAGCAGAATGAACACTGAAGCTTTCTTT; CDR3aa: CATSREWSRMNTEAFF
j_gene: TRBJ2-7; v_gene: TRBV20-1; abundance: NA; d_gene: NA; CDR3nt: TGCAGTGCTAGAGATGCTAGTCGGGCAGCCGTGTCCTACGAGCAGTACTTC; CDR3aa: CSARDASRAAVSYEQYF
j_gene: TRBJ2-1; v_gene: TRBV7-9; abundance: few; d_gene: NA; CDR3nt: TGTGCCAGCAGCTTAAGATTTGATGAGCAGTTCTTC; CDR3aa: CASSLRFDEQFF
j_gene: TRBJ2-7; v_gene: TRBV19; abundance: many; d_gene: NA; CDR3nt: TGTGCCAGTAGTCCAAGACAGACCTACGAGCAGTACTTC; CDR3aa: CASSPRQTYEQYF
j_gene: TRBJ2-7; v_gene: TRBV27; abundance: NA; d_gene: TRBD2; CDR3nt: TGTGCCAGCAGTCCGGCGGGGGAATCCTACGAGCAGTACTTC; CDR3aa: CASSPAGESYEQYF
j_gene: TRBJ2-1; v_gene: TRBV29-1; abundance: many; d_gene: NA; CDR3nt: TGCAGCGTTGAAGGGGCGGGGGAGCAGTTCTTC; CDR3aa: CSVEGAGEQFF
j_gene: TRBJ2-1; v_gene: TRBV12-3/TRBV12-4; abundance: few; d_gene: NA; CDR3nt: TGTGCCAGCAGTCTACTTCGGGGTGGGTCCAATGAGCAGTTCTTC; CDR3aa: CASSLLRGGSNEQFF